This paragraph reports one T cell receptor (beta chain). The repertoire was sequenced with immunoSEQ multiplex PCR; TCRdb's copy has only in-frame clones and lacks some. The sample shows about 220,000 clones, about 90% of them seen only once. This record belongs to a study of blood T cell repertoires in COVID-19. With 5 bases removed from V and 3 bases from J, the gap between germline ends came to 14 bases. The V gene's germline CDR1 is KGHSH and CDR2 LQKENI. The length of the CDR3 is 14 residues. This clonotype was obtained from a man aged 30-40 years who had been exposed to COVID-19. The material sequenced was PBMCs or T cells enriched from blood (not recorded which). This chain uses TRBV18 with TRBJ2-7; D is possibly TRBD1 (5 bases). The CDR3 region is CASSYTGDLYEQYF. In DNA form, the CDR3 reads TGTGCCAGCTCATACACAGGAGACCTCTACGAGCAGTACTTC.